Below, 14 T cell receptor beta chains from the same sample are listed, as sequenced in a study of neurological immune-mediated disorders. TCRdb reprocessed the 5' RACE reads with MiXCR, giving one entry per CDR3 protein. The sample lists more than 50,000 distinct CDR3 sequences; roughly 3.9% were seen once. The sample was PBMCs. These receptors were obtained from a man under 40 with multiple sclerosis.

The V call is TRBV20-1, the J call TRBJ2-3, with 8 bases matching TRBD1. V shed 4 bases and J 2 bases; nucleotides not matched to a gene: 5. Per the germline V gene, CDR1 is DFQATT and CDR2 is SNEGSKA (reference sequence). This CDR3 has 14 amino acids. The CDR3 sequence is CSAIQGATTDTQYF. CDR3 nucleotides: TGCAGTGCTATCCAGGGGGCTACCACAGATACGCAGTATTTT.

At least ten counts were recorded for this clonotype. The CDR3 region is CSARGQNEKLFF. The CDR3 bases are TGCAGTGCTAGAGGACAGAATGAAAAACTGTTTTTT. The chain carries TRBV20-1 and TRBJ1-4; tentative D call: TRBD1 (5 bases). CDR3 length: 12 residues. V lost 1 base and J 5 bases, leaving 5 bases between the germline ends. Germline lookup yields CDR1 DFQATT and CDR2 SNEGSKA (reference sequence).

By share, this clonotype counts as medium-sized. This chain uses TRBV12-3 or TRBV12-4 with TRBJ1-2; D is undetermined. Deletions cut 6 bases from V and 2 bases from J, with 10 bases between. The CDR3 consists of 13 residues. The CDR3 DNA reads as TGTGCCAGCAGCTTGGGCAGGAACTATGGCTACACCTTC. Its translation: CASSLGRNYGYTF.

Only a few counts were recorded for this clonotype. A much larger clone lies a single base off, so this may be a read error. The CDR3 ends on some other residue instead of the conserved phenylalanine or tryptophan, so this is likely a read error. V is TRBV20-1 and J is TRBJ2-3; tentative D call: TRBD2 (6 bases). V was pared by 7 bases and J by 1 base, with 12 bases between. This CDR3 is 13 amino acids long. Per the germline V gene, CDR1 is DFQATT and CDR2 is SNEGSKA (reference sequence). The CDR3 loop reads CSGWPSGTDTQYI. CDR3 nucleotide sequence: TGCAGTGGCTGGCCTAGCGGCACAGATACGCAGTATATT.

This clonotype has a count of ten or more. The chain has TRBV20-1 and TRBJ1-5; 7 bases match TRBD1. After removal of 0 bases from V and 13 bases from J, the junction contained 18 bases not matched to a gene. Germline V CDR1 and CDR2: DFQATT, SNEGSKA (reference sequence). The CDR3 loop spans 16 amino acids. The CDR3 here is CSARDLGQLNDQVQHF. CDR3 DNA sequence: TGCAGTGCTAGAGATTTGGGACAGCTAAATGACCAGGTTCAGCATTTT.

This clonotype showed up many times. The rearrangement joins TRBV5-1 to TRBJ1-1; 9 bases match TRBD1. The germline CDR1 and CDR2 sequences are SGHRS and YFSETQ. The CDR3 totals 15 residues. J lost 5 bases, V lost 5 bases, and 10 bases had no gene match. Written as DNA, the CDR3 is TGCGCCAGCAGGGCCGGGACAGGGCGTGATACTGAAGCTTTCTTT. It is translated as CASRAGTGRDTEAFF.

Details on this clonotype: A much larger clone lies a single base off, so this may be a read error. This chain links TRBV5-1 with TRBJ2-4; D may be TRBD2 (5 bases). V was trimmed by 5 bases and J by 7 bases, leaving 13 bases between them. This CDR3 contains 13 residues. Germline lookup yields CDR1 SGHRS and CDR2 YFSETQ. The CDR3 nucleotides read TGCGCCAGCAGACCGGAAGCGGCGAACATTCAGTACTTC. This translates into CASRPEAANIQYF. Together with reference TRBV5-1 and TRBJ2-4, the CDR3 gives the full variable domain: KAGVTQTPRYLIKTRGQQVTLSCSPISGHRSVSWYQQTPGQGLQFLFEYFSETQRNKGNFPGRFSGRQFSNSRSEMNVSTLELGDSALYLCASRPEAANIQYFGAGTRLSVL.

This clonotype was counted at least ten times. J is TRBJ1-2 and V is TRBV6-5, with D possibly TRBD1 on 6 matching bases. Germline CDR1 MNHEY, CDR2 SVGAGI. Trimming pared 5 bases from V and 4 bases from J, leaving 14 bases between. There are 14 residues in the CDR3. This chain's CDR3 is CASSPTQGSYGYTF. DNA of the CDR3: TGTGCCAGCAGTCCGACCCAGGGGAGCTATGGCTACACCTTC.

In the case of this clonotype: One end of the junction fails to match germline, which may point to a read error. The CDR3 bases are TGTGCCAGCAGCTTAAGCGGGGGGTGGACAGCCGAGAATTCACCCCTCAACTTT. Translating it yields CASSLSGGWTAENSPLNF. The genes are TRBV7-9 and TRBJ1-6; D may be TRBD1 (6 bases). This CDR3 region has 18 residues. Germline assignment: CDR1 SEHNR and CDR2 FQNEAQ (reference sequence). The full variable domain, its missing parts supplied by reference TRBV7-9 and TRBJ1-6, is DTGVSQNPRHKITKRGQNVTFRCDPISEHNRLYWYRQTLGQGPEFLTYFQNEAQLEKSRLLSDRFSAERPKGSFSTLEIQRTEQGDSAMYLCASSLSGGWTAENSPLNFGNGTRLTVT.

This clonotype was detected ten times or more. The chain joins TRBV3-1 to TRBJ2-3; 8 bases align to TRBD1. This CDR3 has 15 residues. From germline, CDR1 is LGHDT and CDR2 YNNKEL (reference sequence). V shed 4 bases, J shed 1 base, and the junction held 4 bases outside the gene matches. CDR3 sequence reads: CASSLTGGGTDTQYF. The CDR3 DNA reads TGTGCCAGCAGCCTAACAGGGGGAGGCACAGATACGCAGTATTTT.

The sample holds a few counts of this clonotype. A read error is possible here, since a much larger clone lies one base away. This chain's CDR3 is CASSPTERGQPQHF. CDR3 nucleotide sequence: TGCGCCAGCAGCCCTACCGAAAGGGGTCAGCCCCAGCATTTT. The chain combines TRBV4-1 with TRBJ1-5; D is perhaps TRBD1 (5 bases). This CDR3 spans 14 amino acids. The germline V gene has CDR1 MGHRA and CDR2 YSYEKL. Trimming removed 4 bases at V and 6 bases at J, with 13 bases between.

This clonotype was seen at least ten times. The V gene is TRBV9, the J gene TRBJ1-2; weak D call: TRBD1 (6 bases). Trimming pared 7 bases from V and 3 bases from J, leaving 22 bases between. Germline assignment: CDR1 SGDLS and CDR2 YYNGEE. The CDR3 length is 16 residues. The DNA of the CDR3 is TGTGCCAGCGCGGGGCGGGGGCGCGGTGTCGACTATGGCTACACCTTC. This encodes CASAGRGRGVDYGYTF.

At least ten counts were recorded for this clonotype. The chain couples TRBV28 to TRBJ1-1; D is uncertain. Trimming removed 6 bases from V and 1 base from J, with 21 bases in between. The germline CDR1 and CDR2 sequences are MDHEN and SYDVKM. The CDR3 contains 17 residues. Here the CDR3 DNA reads TGTGCCAGCAGACCCCAGGTAGGAAAAAAGACGAACACTGAAGCTTTCTTT. Amino acid sequence: CASRPQVGKKTNTEAFF.

This clonotype came up many times. The chain combines TRBV6-2 or TRBV6-3 with TRBJ1-6; 9 bases fit TRBD1. Germline V gene sequence: CDR1 MNHEY, CDR2 SVGEGT. The trim removed 2 bases at V and 8 bases at J, leaving 4 bases unmatched. The length of the CDR3 is 15 residues. CDR3 in amino acids: CASSYLGQGYSPLHF. CDR3 coding DNA: TGTGCCAGCAGTTACCTGGGACAGGGATATTCACCCCTCCACTTT.